This is a list of T cell receptor beta chains from one sample in a study of blood T cell repertoires in COVID-19. TCRdb's table, derived via immunoSEQ multiplex PCR, lists solely in-frame clones and lacks some. The sample carries 210,000 or so clones, 70% to 90% recorded once. The specimen sequenced was peripheral blood. The source of these receptors is a man aged 45 to 65 with acute or convalescent COVID-19. Each CDR3 is given without its conserved first and last residue. Fields, in order: clone size, D gene, J gene, V gene, CDR3 protein. D genes are given only for firm matches. The listing skips clone size in some rows; elsewhere it reads once, few, many or a size class.

>once|-|TRBJ1-1|TRBV15
ATSNGAEAF
>-|-|TRBJ1-3|TRBV9
ASSVGRTRSGNTIY
>-|TRBD1|TRBJ1-5|TRBV19
ASSRDRGNQPQH
>-|TRBD1|TRBJ2-2|TRBV4-2
ASSQLPGQGVGELF
>-|-|TRBJ1-2|TRBV10-3
AISDSTGANYGYT
>few|TRBD1|TRBJ2-2|TRBV27
ASSSLLTGPNTGELF
>-|-|TRBJ2-3|TRBV5-4
ASSFGGRTDTQY
>-|-|TRBJ2-5|TRBV5-1
ASSKQDQETQY
>-|TRBD2|TRBJ2-3|TRBV6-5
ASGSGVPDTQY
>-|TRBD2|TRBJ2-1|TRBV5-1
ASSPNPSGGNNEQF
>-|TRBD1|TRBJ1-3|TRBV7-8
ASSPYNRGFSGNTIY
>-|-|TRBJ1-5|TRBV7-6
ASSPSGISNQPQH
>-|-|TRBJ2-6|TRBV7-3
ASSIQGSGANVLT
>-|TRBD2|TRBJ2-5|TRBV6-5
ASSYGVAGQETQY
>-|TRBD1|TRBJ1-1|TRBV19
ASSFRDSLNTEAF
>once|TRBD1|TRBJ1-2|TRBV19
ASSTRTGEPNYGYT
>once|-|TRBJ1-1|TRBV6-5
ASSLTEHTEAF
>-|-|TRBJ1-2|TRBV20-1
SASQHRANYGYT
>-|-|TRBJ2-7|TRBV6-2/TRBV6-3
ASSYSGVTRWTYEQY
>few|-|TRBJ1-2|TRBV19
ASSIVTQAQAYT
>-|-|TRBJ1-5|TRBV15
ATSFWGDNQPQH
>-|-|TRBJ1-5|TRBV3-1/TRBV3-2
ASSQDNRGQPQH
>-|-|TRBJ1-3|TRBV3-1/TRBV3-2
ASSRKTAPGNTIY
>-|TRBD2|TRBJ2-3|TRBV5-4
ASSNGTSITDTQY
>once|TRBD1|TRBJ1-1|TRBV28
ASSPPGQGNTEAF
>-|-|TRBJ2-5|TRBV5-1
ASSLGWGPASETQY
>-|-|TRBJ1-2|TRBV7-2
ASSAWNPGTNPYGYT
>-|TRBD1|TRBJ2-2|TRBV29-1
SVLTGDTGELF
>once|-|TRBJ2-7|TRBV10-3
AISPREGRYEQY
>-|-|TRBJ2-7|TRBV6-6
ASRNRIYEQY
>once|-|TRBJ2-2|TRBV6-5
ASRKGSMNTGELF
>-|TRBD1|TRBJ1-2|TRBV4-1
ASSAGQVGGYT
>-|-|TRBJ2-3|TRBV6-5
ASSYSRGTDTQY
>-|-|TRBJ2-5|TRBV30
AWSRGRETQY
>-|TRBD1|TRBJ1-2|TRBV10-2
ASRDTGTGSYGYT
>-|TRBD1|TRBJ2-2|TRBV24-1
ATSEVRTGGTGELF
>-|TRBD1|TRBJ2-5|TRBV11-2
ASSLGGQVPQY
>-|-|TRBJ1-3|TRBV5-5
ASSLTSSGNTIY
>once|-|TRBJ1-2|TRBV3-1/TRBV3-2
ASSQDRGYGYT
>-|-|TRBJ1-5|TRBV10-3
AVSGGGNQPQH
>-|-|TRBJ2-1|TRBV5-6
ASSLGATGYDEQF
>few|-|TRBJ2-6|TRBV19
ASSQDSSGANVLT
>-|-|TRBJ2-1|TRBV4-2
ASSQGPIRRNEQF
>once|-|TRBJ1-1|TRBV14
ASSRAGFRTEAF
>-|-|TRBJ1-1|TRBV5-6
ASSLSGVRTEAF
>-|TRBD1|TRBJ2-2|TRBV19
ASSDRGTKRELF
>-|TRBD1|TRBJ1-5|TRBV7-2
ASSAGTGDQPQH
>-|-|TRBJ1-2|TRBV19
ASSPTRQAPYGYT
>once|TRBD1|TRBJ1-2|TRBV7-2
ASSLGWDRAYGYT
>-|-|TRBJ2-7|TRBV18
ASSPGVTYEQY
>-|TRBD1|TRBJ2-3|TRBV18
ASRSTGGSTDTQY
>-|-|TRBJ1-2|TRBV6-1
ASSEATVNYGYT